This is a list of T cell receptor beta chains from one sample in a study of human thymus T cells. Using immunoSEQ multiplex PCR, the repertoire was profiled, and TCRdb retains in-frame clones only, with some absent. The sample has roughly 120,000 clones, just under 95% seen once. The sample taken for sequencing was thymus tissue. These receptors all come from a boy under two years old with a congenital heart defect but otherwise immunologically healthy. Both conserved end residues are part of each CDR3. The D gene is left open where the match is weak. Clone size appears in some rows only: once, few, many, or a class for an expanded clone.

clone size: once; J gene: TRBJ1-2; V gene: TRBV14; D gene: NA; CDR3 DNA: TGTGCCAGCAGCCAAGCGGACATGCCCCTCTATGGCTACACCTTC; CDR3 protein: CASSQADMPLYGYTF
clone size: NA; J gene: TRBJ2-3; V gene: TRBV5-6; D gene: NA; CDR3 DNA: TGTGCCAGCAGCTTGGCGTCCGTCAGGGTAGGAACAGATACGCAGTATTTT; CDR3 protein: CASSLASVRVGTDTQYF
clone size: NA; J gene: TRBJ2-1; V gene: TRBV27; D gene: NA; CDR3 DNA: TGTGCCAGCTCTTTAGGGGCGCATAATGAGCAGTTCTTC; CDR3 protein: CASSLGAHNEQFF
clone size: once; J gene: TRBJ2-1; V gene: TRBV6-1; D gene: TRBD1; CDR3 DNA: TGTGCCATTCAGGGGGCTATGCCTAACAATGAGCAGTTCTTC; CDR3 protein: CAIQGAMPNNEQFF
clone size: NA; J gene: TRBJ1-4; V gene: TRBV4-1; D gene: NA; CDR3 DNA: TGCGCCAGCACCCCACCCGGAAAGGAAAAACTGTTTTTT; CDR3 protein: CASTPPGKEKLFF
clone size: NA; J gene: TRBJ2-1; V gene: TRBV11-2; D gene: NA; CDR3 DNA: TGTGCCAGCAGCTTAGTTTACGGACAGAGCTCCTACAATGAGCAGTTCTTC; CDR3 protein: CASSLVYGQSSYNEQFF
clone size: NA; J gene: TRBJ1-1; V gene: TRBV20-1; D gene: NA; CDR3 DNA: TGCAGTGCTCGGGGGGGCACTGAAGCTTTCTTT; CDR3 protein: CSARGGTEAFF
clone size: NA; J gene: TRBJ1-2; V gene: TRBV2; D gene: NA; CDR3 DNA: TGTGCCAGGGGGGGAGGAACTCACTATGGCTACACCTTC; CDR3 protein: CARGGGTHYGYTF
clone size: NA; J gene: TRBJ2-3; V gene: TRBV6-1; D gene: TRBD2; CDR3 DNA: TGTGCCAGCAGTGGAAGACTAGCGGGGGGGAGGGATACGCAGTATTTT; CDR3 protein: CASSGRLAGGRDTQYF
clone size: few; J gene: TRBJ2-5; V gene: TRBV5-6; D gene: NA; CDR3 DNA: TGTGCCAGCAGCGGCAGGGAAAGTCGGGAGACCCAGTACTTC; CDR3 protein: CASSGRESRETQYF
clone size: NA; J gene: TRBJ2-5; V gene: TRBV6-9; D gene: NA; CDR3 DNA: TGTGCCCCCCCGACCCAGTACTTC; CDR3 protein: CAPPTQYF
clone size: once; J gene: TRBJ2-2; V gene: TRBV7-9; D gene: NA; CDR3 DNA: TGTGCCAGCACTGATCTCATTAACACCGGGGAGCTGTTTTTT; CDR3 protein: CASTDLINTGELFF
clone size: NA; J gene: TRBJ2-7; V gene: TRBV4-2; D gene: TRBD2; CDR3 DNA: TGTGCCAGCAGCCAAGATTGGATAGCGGGGGGCAGGGCATACGAGCAGTACTTC; CDR3 protein: CASSQDWIAGGRAYEQYF
clone size: NA; J gene: TRBJ1-5; V gene: TRBV7-8; D gene: NA; CDR3 DNA: TGTGCCAGCAGCTTAGATCGCGGGGTGTCTAGCAATCAGCCCCAGCATTTT; CDR3 protein: CASSLDRGVSSNQPQHF
clone size: few; J gene: TRBJ2-7; V gene: TRBV5-4; D gene: NA; CDR3 DNA: TGTGCCAGCAGCCGCGGAAATCCCTTGATCTACGAGCAGTACTTC; CDR3 protein: CASSRGNPLIYEQYF
clone size: NA; J gene: TRBJ2-7; V gene: TRBV19; D gene: TRBD1; CDR3 DNA: TGTGCCACCGGGAAGGGGGCGCTTTACGAGCAGTACTTC; CDR3 protein: CATGKGALYEQYF
clone size: NA; J gene: TRBJ2-7; V gene: TRBV7-9; D gene: NA; CDR3 DNA: TGTGCCAGCAGGCCTCAGGGGCGACCCTACGAGCAGTACTTC; CDR3 protein: CASRPQGRPYEQYF
clone size: once; J gene: TRBJ1-6; V gene: TRBV7-9; D gene: NA; CDR3 DNA: TGTGCCAGCAGCTTAGAACGAAATTCACCCCTCCACTTT; CDR3 protein: CASSLERNSPLHF
clone size: once; J gene: TRBJ2-6; V gene: TRBV19; D gene: TRBD1; CDR3 DNA: TGTGCCAGTAGTATGAGCAGGGACAGGGAATCTGGGGCCAACGTCCTGACTTTC; CDR3 protein: CASSMSRDRESGANVLTF
clone size: NA; J gene: TRBJ1-6; V gene: TRBV5-1; D gene: NA; CDR3 DNA: TGCGCCAGCAGCGCAAGCCATCGGGACAACTATAATTCACCCCTCCACTTT; CDR3 protein: CASSASHRDNYNSPLHF
clone size: NA; J gene: TRBJ1-6; V gene: TRBV6-5; D gene: NA; CDR3 DNA: TGTGCCAGCAGTTACTCGAGTTCACCCCTCCACTTT; CDR3 protein: CASSYSSSPLHF
clone size: once; J gene: TRBJ2-7; V gene: TRBV11-2; D gene: NA; CDR3 DNA: TGTGCCAGCAGCTCCGACCTAGGAGGGGGGGCCGGTTCCTACGAGCAGTACTTC; CDR3 protein: CASSSDLGGGAGSYEQYF
clone size: NA; J gene: TRBJ2-1; V gene: TRBV10-3; D gene: NA; CDR3 DNA: TGTGCCATCAGTGAGTTCACTAGTACCTACAATGAGCAGTTCTTC; CDR3 protein: CAISEFTSTYNEQFF
clone size: NA; J gene: TRBJ2-7; V gene: TRBV5-6; D gene: TRBD1; CDR3 DNA: TGTGCCAGCAGCTTTAGTAGGACAGGGGCCTACGAGCAGTACTTC; CDR3 protein: CASSFSRTGAYEQYF
clone size: NA; J gene: TRBJ1-2; V gene: TRBV6-5; D gene: NA; CDR3 DNA: TGTGCCAGCAGCCCGGGGACCGCTAACTATGGCTACACCTTC; CDR3 protein: CASSPGTANYGYTF
clone size: NA; J gene: TRBJ2-5; V gene: TRBV14; D gene: NA; CDR3 DNA: TGTGCCAGCAGCCAAGATGCACCTGGGACCCAGTACTTC; CDR3 protein: CASSQDAPGTQYF
clone size: NA; J gene: TRBJ2-1; V gene: TRBV7-6; D gene: NA; CDR3 DNA: TGTGCCAGCAGCTTAGTCGCGGGGTTCTCCTACAATGAGCAGTTCTTC; CDR3 protein: CASSLVAGFSYNEQFF
clone size: NA; J gene: TRBJ1-2; V gene: TRBV7-2; D gene: TRBD1; CDR3 DNA: TGTGCCAGCAGCACACACGCCACAGGGGATCGTTATGGCTACACCTTC; CDR3 protein: CASSTHATGDRYGYTF
clone size: NA; J gene: TRBJ1-1; V gene: TRBV6-1; D gene: TRBD1; CDR3 DNA: TGTGCCAGCAGTGAAGGGACAGGGTCAAATACTGAAGCTTTCTTT; CDR3 protein: CASSEGTGSNTEAFF
clone size: NA; J gene: TRBJ2-7; V gene: TRBV5-8; D gene: NA; CDR3 DNA: TGTGCCAGCAGCCCTCCCGGGGGCTTGGGAGCGTACGAGCAGTACTTC; CDR3 protein: CASSPPGGLGAYEQYF
clone size: NA; J gene: TRBJ2-7; V gene: TRBV5-6; D gene: TRBD1; CDR3 DNA: TGTGCCAGCAGGTTAGGGACAGGGAGGGGGCACGAGCAGTACTTC; CDR3 protein: CASRLGTGRGHEQYF
clone size: NA; J gene: TRBJ1-1; V gene: TRBV12-2; D gene: NA; CDR3 DNA: TGTGCAAGTCGCTTAGATCAAGGCACGGCGGGGAACACTGAAGCTTTCTTT; CDR3 protein: CASRLDQGTAGNTEAFF
clone size: NA; J gene: TRBJ2-5; V gene: TRBV7-4; D gene: NA; CDR3 DNA: TGTGCCAGCAGCTTATTAAGGGCCCCTGGGGCGACTGGGGGGACCCAGTACTTC; CDR3 protein: CASSLLRAPGATGGTQYF
clone size: NA; J gene: TRBJ2-7; V gene: TRBV7-8; D gene: TRBD2; CDR3 DNA: TGTGCCAGCAGCGTTAGCGGGGGGGCCTACGAGCAGTACTTC; CDR3 protein: CASSVSGGAYEQYF
clone size: NA; J gene: TRBJ2-5; V gene: TRBV6-6; D gene: TRBD2; CDR3 DNA: TGTGCCAGCAGTAAGACTAGCAAGACCCAGTACTTC; CDR3 protein: CASSKTSKTQYF
clone size: NA; J gene: TRBJ2-2; V gene: TRBV6-4; D gene: NA; CDR3 DNA: TGTGCCAGCAGTGCCGTGGGGGGTGCCACCGGGGAGCTGTTTTTT; CDR3 protein: CASSAVGGATGELFF
clone size: once; J gene: TRBJ2-5; V gene: TRBV6-6; D gene: TRBD2; CDR3 DNA: TGTGCCAGCAGCACTAGCGGAAGGAAGTACTTC; CDR3 protein: CASSTSGRKYF
clone size: NA; J gene: TRBJ2-7; V gene: TRBV13; D gene: TRBD1; CDR3 DNA: TGTGCCAGCAGCCAAAGGGACAGCCTATACGAGCAGTACTTC; CDR3 protein: CASSQRDSLYEQYF
clone size: NA; J gene: TRBJ2-5; V gene: TRBV11-2; D gene: TRBD2; CDR3 DNA: TGTGCCAGCAGCTTAGCCGTGATAGCGGGGGCCCTCGGTCAAGAGACCCAGTACTTC; CDR3 protein: CASSLAVIAGALGQETQYF
clone size: NA; J gene: TRBJ2-1; V gene: TRBV11-2; D gene: NA; CDR3 DNA: TGTGCCAGCAGCGCCGAGTTAGGGGTTTCCTACAATGAGCAGTTCTTC; CDR3 protein: CASSAELGVSYNEQFF
clone size: NA; J gene: TRBJ2-5; V gene: TRBV28; D gene: TRBD1; CDR3 DNA: TGTGCCAGCAATGCCCTACAGGGGGCTTTGGGAGAGACCCAGTACTTC; CDR3 protein: CASNALQGALGETQYF
clone size: once; J gene: TRBJ2-2; V gene: TRBV5-5; D gene: TRBD2; CDR3 DNA: TGTGCCAGCAGCCCAGGTAGCGGGGGCCCTGAGTCCGGGGAGCTGTTTTTT; CDR3 protein: CASSPGSGGPESGELFF
clone size: NA; J gene: TRBJ1-1; V gene: TRBV5-6; D gene: NA; CDR3 DNA: TGTGCCAGCAGCTTGGACGTCAGAGTAGTGACACCGAACACTGAAGCTTTCTTT; CDR3 protein: CASSLDVRVVTPNTEAFF
clone size: NA; J gene: TRBJ2-3; V gene: TRBV5-4; D gene: TRBD2; CDR3 DNA: TGTGCCAGCAGCGGGTCCGGGACTACCTACACAGATACGCAGTATTTT; CDR3 protein: CASSGSGTTYTDTQYF
clone size: NA; J gene: TRBJ1-1; V gene: TRBV18; D gene: TRBD1; CDR3 DNA: TGTGCCAGCTCACCCCGACAGGGAGGGAGCACTGAAGCTTTCTTT; CDR3 protein: CASSPRQGGSTEAFF
clone size: NA; J gene: TRBJ2-3; V gene: TRBV27; D gene: TRBD2; CDR3 DNA: TGTGCCAGCAGTCCAATGCGAGACGGGGGGGCGACAGATACGCAGTATTTT; CDR3 protein: CASSPMRDGGATDTQYF
clone size: NA; J gene: TRBJ2-7; V gene: TRBV29-1; D gene: NA; CDR3 DNA: TGCAGCGTTTCCGGTTCCGAGCAGTACTTC; CDR3 protein: CSVSGSEQYF
clone size: NA; J gene: TRBJ2-7; V gene: TRBV5-5; D gene: TRBD2; CDR3 DNA: TGTGCCAGCAGCTTTTGGAGCGGGGGGCCAAACTACGAGCAGTACTTC; CDR3 protein: CASSFWSGGPNYEQYF
clone size: NA; J gene: TRBJ2-7; V gene: TRBV11-2; D gene: TRBD2; CDR3 DNA: TGTGCCAGCAGCTTAGGGCGGGGGGGTTCCTACGAGCAGTACTTC; CDR3 protein: CASSLGRGGSYEQYF
clone size: NA; J gene: TRBJ2-1; V gene: TRBV15; D gene: NA; CDR3 DNA: TGTGCCACCAGCAAGGGAGACGGGATGAGCTCCTACAATGAGCAGTTCTTC; CDR3 protein: CATSKGDGMSSYNEQFF
clone size: NA; J gene: TRBJ2-5; V gene: TRBV19; D gene: TRBD2; CDR3 DNA: TGTGCCAGTAGTAGATCCCGGGGGGGTTCTCAAGAGACCCAGTACTTC; CDR3 protein: CASSRSRGGSQETQYF
clone size: NA; J gene: TRBJ1-1; V gene: TRBV5-4; D gene: NA; CDR3 DNA: TGTGCCAGCACCGAGAACACTGAAGCTTTCTTT; CDR3 protein: CASTENTEAFF
clone size: NA; J gene: TRBJ1-4; V gene: TRBV6-5; D gene: NA; CDR3 DNA: TGTGCCAGCAGTTTCGGCGCTAATGAAAAACTGTTTTTT; CDR3 protein: CASSFGANEKLFF